This TCR beta chain was retrieved from a study of post-analysis software for immune sequencing data. Findings and caveats of the study: Patients had higher frequencies than controls of roughly five TRBV segments, including TRBV5-6, TRBV5-1 and TRBV20-1.

As concerns this clonotype: What it binds is not known.

V lost 3 bases to trimming and J lost 0 bases; unmatched junction nucleotides: 10. Germline CDR1 is PRHDT and CDR2 is FYEKMQ (reference sequence). This CDR3 has 17 amino acids. Built from TCR beta cDNA, the libraries had unique molecular identifiers in them. TCRdb reprocessed the PCR reads via MiXCR and lists one record per CDR3 protein. The data hold approximately 570,000 distinct CDR3 sequences, with roughly 47% observed a single time. This receptor was identified in a girl aged 10-17 years with multiple sclerosis. The gene calls are TRBV13 and TRBJ2-7; 8 nucleotides line up with TRBD2. The specimen sequenced was blood. The CDR3 nucleotides are TGTGCCAGCAGCTTGGGCCGGGGGAGCGGGAGCTCCTACGAGCAGTACTTC. Its protein is CASSLGRGSGSSYEQYF.